This T cell receptor (beta chain) was documented in a study of blood T cells in healthy people across ages. This CDR3 spans 15 amino acids. The V end lost 7 bases, the J end lost 3 bases, and 17 bases lay between the germline ends. Looked up from germline, CDR1 is MNHNY and CDR2 is SVGAGI (reference sequence). A second PCR of 7 to 11 cycles used a sample-barcoded 5' primer and a J-beta primer mix. One entry per CDR3 protein results from TCRdb running MiXCR on the 5' RACE reads. The table includes about 640,000 distinct CDR3 sequences, 58% detected once. The receptor was derived from a man aged 60 to 75 in good health. This chain uses TRBV6-6 with TRBJ2-3; perhaps TRBD2 as D (7 bases). The material sequenced was blood. CDR3 DNA: TGTGCCAGCAACCCTTGGGGGGGCGCGACAGATACGCAGTATTTT. Protein: CASNPWGGATDTQYF.